The clone carrying this T cell receptor (beta chain) came up many times. Time point noted: newly diagnosed GD, antithyroid drugs for less than 3 months. The TCR library was made from RNA extracted from PBMCs. This sample is part of a study of regulatory T cells in long-lasting Graves disease. Arm-PCR with iRepertoire HTBI primers amplified the CDR3 regions for these TCR beta libraries. TCRdb passed the multiplex PCR reads through MiXCR, listing each CDR3 protein once. The sample includes 300,000 to 400,000 distinct CDR3 sequences, 16% seen only once; the top ten take approximately 30%. This sample was shared with a second study, whose subject was T cells in Graves' hyperthyroidism and ophthalmopathy.

The clonotype originates from a man aged 40-55 years with Graves disease. Here the sequenced sample was peripheral blood mononuclear cells (PBMCs), taken at new diagnosis, from a patient treated with antithyroid drugs.

The CDR3 DNA sequence: TGTGCCAGCAGTTCATACCTGCGGACTAGCGGGCACCGGCCGGCGCAGTTCTTC. It codes for CASSSYLRTSGHRPAQFF. V is TRBV27 and J is TRBJ2-1; 11 nucleotides align to TRBD2. The germline gives CDR1 MNHEY, CDR2 SMNVEV (reference sequence). With 4 bases clipped from V and 12 bases from J, the junction kept 20 bases outside the gene matches. This CDR3 comprises 18 residues.